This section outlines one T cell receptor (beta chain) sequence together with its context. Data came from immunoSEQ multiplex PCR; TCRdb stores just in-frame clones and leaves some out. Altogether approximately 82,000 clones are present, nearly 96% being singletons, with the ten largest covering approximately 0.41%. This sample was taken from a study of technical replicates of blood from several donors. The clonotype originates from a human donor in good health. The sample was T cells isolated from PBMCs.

In nucleotides, the CDR3 is TGTGCCAGCAGAAGGAGGGACAGAAGCTACGAGCAGTACTTC. Translated, it gives CASRRRDRSYEQYF. The V and J genes are TRBV27 and TRBJ2-7; D perhaps matches TRBD1 (7 bases). The germline CDR1 and CDR2 sequences are MNHEY and SMNVEV (reference sequence). Trimming pared 6 bases from V and 3 bases from J, leaving 15 bases between. This CDR3 is 14 amino acids long.